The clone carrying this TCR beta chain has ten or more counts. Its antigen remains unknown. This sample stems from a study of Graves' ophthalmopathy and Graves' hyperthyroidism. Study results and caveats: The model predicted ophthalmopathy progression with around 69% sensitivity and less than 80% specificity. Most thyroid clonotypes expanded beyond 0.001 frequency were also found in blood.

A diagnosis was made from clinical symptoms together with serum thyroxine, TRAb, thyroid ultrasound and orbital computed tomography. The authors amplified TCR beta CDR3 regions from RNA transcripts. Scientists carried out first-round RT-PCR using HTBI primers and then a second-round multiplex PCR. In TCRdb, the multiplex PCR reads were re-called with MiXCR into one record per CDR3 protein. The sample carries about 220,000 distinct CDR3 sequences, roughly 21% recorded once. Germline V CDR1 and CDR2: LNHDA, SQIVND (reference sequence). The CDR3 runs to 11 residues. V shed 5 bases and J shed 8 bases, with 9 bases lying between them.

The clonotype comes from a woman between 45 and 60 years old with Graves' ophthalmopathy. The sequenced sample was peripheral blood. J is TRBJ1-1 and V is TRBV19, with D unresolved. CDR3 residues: CASSFYIEAFF. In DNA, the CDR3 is TGTGCCAGTAGTTTCTATATCGAAGCTTTCTTT.